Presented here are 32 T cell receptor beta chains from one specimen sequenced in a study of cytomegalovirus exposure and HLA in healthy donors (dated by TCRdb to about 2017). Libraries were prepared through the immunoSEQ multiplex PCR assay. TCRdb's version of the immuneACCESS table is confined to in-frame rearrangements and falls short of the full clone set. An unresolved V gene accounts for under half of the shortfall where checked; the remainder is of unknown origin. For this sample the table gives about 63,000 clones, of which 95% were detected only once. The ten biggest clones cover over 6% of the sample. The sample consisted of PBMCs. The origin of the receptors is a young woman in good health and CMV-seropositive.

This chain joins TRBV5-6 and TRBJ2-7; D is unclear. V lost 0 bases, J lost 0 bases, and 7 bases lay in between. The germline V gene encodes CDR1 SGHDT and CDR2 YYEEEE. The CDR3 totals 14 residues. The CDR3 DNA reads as TGTGCCAGCAGCTTGGAAACTATCTCCTACGAGCAGTACTTC. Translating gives CASSLETISYEQYF.

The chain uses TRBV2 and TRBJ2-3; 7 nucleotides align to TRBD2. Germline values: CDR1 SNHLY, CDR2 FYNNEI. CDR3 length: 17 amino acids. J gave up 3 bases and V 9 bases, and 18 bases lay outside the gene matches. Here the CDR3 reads CASRRYGGREYTDTQYF. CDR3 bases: TGTGCCAGTCGGAGGTACGGTGGGCGGGAGTATACAGATACGCAGTATTTT.

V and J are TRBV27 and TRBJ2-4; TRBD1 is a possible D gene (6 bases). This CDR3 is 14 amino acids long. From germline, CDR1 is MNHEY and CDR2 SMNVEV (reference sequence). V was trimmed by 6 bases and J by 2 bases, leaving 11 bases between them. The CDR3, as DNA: TGTGCCAGCAGGACAGGAAAGTCCAAAAACATTCAGTACTTC. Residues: CASRTGKSKNIQYF.

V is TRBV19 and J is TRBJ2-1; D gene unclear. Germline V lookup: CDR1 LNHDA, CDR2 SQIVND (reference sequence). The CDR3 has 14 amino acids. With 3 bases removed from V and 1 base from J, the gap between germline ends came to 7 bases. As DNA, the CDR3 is TGTGCCAGTAGTATGGCCTCATCCTACAATGAGCAGTTCTTC. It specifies CASSMASSYNEQFF.

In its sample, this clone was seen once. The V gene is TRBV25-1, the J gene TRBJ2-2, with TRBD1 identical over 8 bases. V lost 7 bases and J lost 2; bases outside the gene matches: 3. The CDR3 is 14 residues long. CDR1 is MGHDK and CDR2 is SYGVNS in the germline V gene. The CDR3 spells CASNGQGNTGELFF. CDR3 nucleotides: TGTGCCAGCAATGGACAGGGAAACACCGGGGAGCTGTTTTTT.

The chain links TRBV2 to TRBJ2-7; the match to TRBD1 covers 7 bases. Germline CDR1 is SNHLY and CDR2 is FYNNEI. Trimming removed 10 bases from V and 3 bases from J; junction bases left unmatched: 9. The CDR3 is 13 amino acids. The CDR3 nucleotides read TGTGCCACCGTCCGGGACAGCAACTACGAGCAGTACTTC. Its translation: CATVRDSNYEQYF.

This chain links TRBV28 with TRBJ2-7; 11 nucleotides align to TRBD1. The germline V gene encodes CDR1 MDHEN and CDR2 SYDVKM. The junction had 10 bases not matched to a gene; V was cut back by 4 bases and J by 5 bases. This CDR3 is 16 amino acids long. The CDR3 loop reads CASSSLGDRGTHEQYF. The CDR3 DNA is TGTGCCAGCAGTTCCCTAGGGGACAGGGGGACCCACGAGCAGTACTTC.

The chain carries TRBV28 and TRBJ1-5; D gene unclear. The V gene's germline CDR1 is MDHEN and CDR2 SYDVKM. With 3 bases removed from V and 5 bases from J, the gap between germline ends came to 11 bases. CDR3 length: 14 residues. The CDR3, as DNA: TGTGCCAGCAGTTTCGGGTCCCCCTATCAGCCCCAGCATTTT. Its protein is CASSFGSPYQPQHF.

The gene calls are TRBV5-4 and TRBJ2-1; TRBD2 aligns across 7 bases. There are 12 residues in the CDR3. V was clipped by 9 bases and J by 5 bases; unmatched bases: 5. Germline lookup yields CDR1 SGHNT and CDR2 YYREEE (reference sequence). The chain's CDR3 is CATLGTNNEQFF. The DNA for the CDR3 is TGTGCCACCCTCGGGACTAACAATGAGCAGTTCTTC.

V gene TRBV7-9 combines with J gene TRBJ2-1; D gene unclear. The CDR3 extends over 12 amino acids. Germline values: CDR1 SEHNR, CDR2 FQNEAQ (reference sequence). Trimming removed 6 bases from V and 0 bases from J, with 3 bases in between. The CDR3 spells CASRSSYNEQFF. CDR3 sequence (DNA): TGTGCCAGCAGGAGCTCCTACAATGAGCAGTTCTTC.

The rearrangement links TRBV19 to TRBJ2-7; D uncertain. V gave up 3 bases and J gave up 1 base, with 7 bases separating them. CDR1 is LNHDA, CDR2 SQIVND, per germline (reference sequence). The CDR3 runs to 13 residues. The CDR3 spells CASSMGASYEQYF. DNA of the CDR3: TGTGCCAGTAGTATGGGCGCATCCTACGAGCAGTACTTC. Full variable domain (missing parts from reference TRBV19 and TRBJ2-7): DGGITQSPKYLFRKEGQNVTLSCEQNLNHDAMYWYRQDPGQGLRLIYYSQIVNDFQKGDIAEGYSVSREKKESFPLTVTSAQKNPTAFYLCASSMGASYEQYFGPGTRLTVT.

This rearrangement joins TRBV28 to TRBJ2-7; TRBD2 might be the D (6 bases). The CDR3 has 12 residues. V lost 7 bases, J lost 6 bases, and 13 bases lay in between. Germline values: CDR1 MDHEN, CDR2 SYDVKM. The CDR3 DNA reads TGTGCCAGCACGCGGGGACCAATCGAGCAGTACTTC. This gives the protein CASTRGPIEQYF.

As DNA, the CDR3 is TGTGCCAGTAGTATCTTACTAGCGGGGTACACTACCTACGAGCAGTACTTC. This translates into CASSILLAGYTTYEQYF. The rearrangement uses TRBV19 and TRBJ2-7; 10 bases align to TRBD2. V dropped 3 bases and J dropped 2; count of bases not matched to a gene: 10. CDR1 and CDR2 from the germline V gene are LNHDA and SQIVND (reference sequence). The CDR3 covers 17 residues.

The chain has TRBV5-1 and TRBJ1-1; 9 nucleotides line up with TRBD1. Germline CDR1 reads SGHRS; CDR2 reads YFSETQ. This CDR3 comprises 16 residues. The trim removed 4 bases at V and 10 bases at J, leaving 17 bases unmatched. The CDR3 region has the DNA TGCGCCAGCAGCCCGCGCGGGACAGGGCCCCTTTCGGTAGCTTTCTTT. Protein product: CASSPRGTGPLSVAFF.

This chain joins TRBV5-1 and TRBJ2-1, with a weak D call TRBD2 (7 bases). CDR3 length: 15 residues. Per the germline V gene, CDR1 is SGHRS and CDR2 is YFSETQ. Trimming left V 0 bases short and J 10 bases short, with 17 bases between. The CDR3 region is CASSLALGGQKEQFF. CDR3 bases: TGCGCCAGCAGCTTGGCCCTGGGGGGGCAGAAGGAGCAGTTCTTC.

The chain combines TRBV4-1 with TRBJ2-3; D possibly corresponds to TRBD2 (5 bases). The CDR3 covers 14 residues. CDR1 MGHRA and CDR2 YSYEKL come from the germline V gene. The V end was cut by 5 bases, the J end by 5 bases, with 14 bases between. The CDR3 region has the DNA TGCGCCAGCAGCAGCACGGGGTGGGGAGATACGCAGTATTTT. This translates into CASSSTGWGDTQYF.

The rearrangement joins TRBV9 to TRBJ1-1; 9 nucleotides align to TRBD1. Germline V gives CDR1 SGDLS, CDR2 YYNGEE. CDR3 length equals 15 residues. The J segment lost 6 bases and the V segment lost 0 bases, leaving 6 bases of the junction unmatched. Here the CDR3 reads CASSVEDRGFSEAFF. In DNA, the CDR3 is TGTGCCAGCAGCGTAGAGGACAGGGGATTTTCTGAAGCTTTCTTT.

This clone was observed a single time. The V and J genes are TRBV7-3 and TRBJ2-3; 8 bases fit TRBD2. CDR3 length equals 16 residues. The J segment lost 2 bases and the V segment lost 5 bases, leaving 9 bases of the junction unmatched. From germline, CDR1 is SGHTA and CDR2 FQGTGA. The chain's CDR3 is CASSPLGAGATDTQYF. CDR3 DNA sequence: TGTGCCAGCAGCCCCCTTGGAGCGGGGGCCACAGATACGCAGTATTTT.

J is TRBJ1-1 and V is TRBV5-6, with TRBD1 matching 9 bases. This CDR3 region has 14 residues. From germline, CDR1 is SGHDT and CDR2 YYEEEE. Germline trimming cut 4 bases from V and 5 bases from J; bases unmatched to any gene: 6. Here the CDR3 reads CASSSRTGATEAFF. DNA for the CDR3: TGTGCCAGCAGCAGCCGGACAGGGGCTACTGAAGCTTTCTTT.

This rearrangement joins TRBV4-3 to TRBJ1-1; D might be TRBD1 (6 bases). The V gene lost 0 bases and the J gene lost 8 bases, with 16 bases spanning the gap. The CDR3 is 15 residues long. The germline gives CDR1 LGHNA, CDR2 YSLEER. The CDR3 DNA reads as TGCGCCAGCAGCCAAGATTCATGGGGGCGGCGAGAAGCTTTCTTT. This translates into CASSQDSWGRREAFF.

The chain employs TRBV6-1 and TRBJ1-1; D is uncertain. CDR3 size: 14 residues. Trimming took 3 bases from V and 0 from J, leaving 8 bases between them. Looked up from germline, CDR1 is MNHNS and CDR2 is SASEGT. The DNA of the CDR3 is TGTGCCAGCAGTGATTTCACAGTGAACACTGAAGCTTTCTTT. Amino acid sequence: CASSDFTVNTEAFF.

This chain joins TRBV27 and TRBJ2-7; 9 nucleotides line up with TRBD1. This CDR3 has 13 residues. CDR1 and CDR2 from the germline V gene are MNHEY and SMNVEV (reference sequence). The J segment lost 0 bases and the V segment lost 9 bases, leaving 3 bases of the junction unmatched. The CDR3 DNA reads TGTGCCAGTTTGGGACAGGGCTCCTACGAGCAGTACTTC. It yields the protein CASLGQGSYEQYF.

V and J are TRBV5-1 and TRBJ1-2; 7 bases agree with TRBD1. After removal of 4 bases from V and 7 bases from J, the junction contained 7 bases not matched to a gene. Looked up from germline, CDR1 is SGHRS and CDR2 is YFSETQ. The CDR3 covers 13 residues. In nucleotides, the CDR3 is TGCGCCAGCAGCCCCCGACAGGGCGGTGGCTACACCTTC. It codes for CASSPRQGGGYTF.

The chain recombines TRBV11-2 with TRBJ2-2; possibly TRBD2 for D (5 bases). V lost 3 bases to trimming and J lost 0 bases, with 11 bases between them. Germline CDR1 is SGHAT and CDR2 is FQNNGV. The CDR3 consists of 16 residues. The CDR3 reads CASSFLSGANTGELFF. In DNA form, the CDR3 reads TGTGCCAGCAGCTTTTTGAGCGGAGCGAACACCGGGGAGCTGTTTTTT.

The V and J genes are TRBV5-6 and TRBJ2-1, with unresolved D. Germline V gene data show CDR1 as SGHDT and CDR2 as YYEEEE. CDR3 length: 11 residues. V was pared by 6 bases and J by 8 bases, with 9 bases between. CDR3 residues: CASTYRDEQFF. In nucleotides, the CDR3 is TGTGCCAGCACCTACCGCGATGAGCAGTTCTTC.

CDR3 nucleotides: TGTGCCAGTTCCCAAGGGGTGACTGAAGCTTTCTTT. Translating it yields CASSQGVTEAFF. The rearrangement links TRBV19 to TRBJ1-1; tentatively, D is TRBD1 (5 bases). Germline V gene data show CDR1 as LNHDA and CDR2 as SQIVND (reference sequence). Trimming pared 8 bases from V and 5 bases from J, leaving 12 bases between. CDR3 length: 12 residues.

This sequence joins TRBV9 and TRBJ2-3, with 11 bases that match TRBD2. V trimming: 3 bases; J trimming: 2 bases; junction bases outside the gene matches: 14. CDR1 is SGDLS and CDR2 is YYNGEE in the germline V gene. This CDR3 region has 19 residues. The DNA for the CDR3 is TGTGCCAGCAGCGATTCTCCTAGCGGGGGGCAACCATTCACAGATACGCAGTATTTT. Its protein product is CASSDSPSGGQPFTDTQYF.

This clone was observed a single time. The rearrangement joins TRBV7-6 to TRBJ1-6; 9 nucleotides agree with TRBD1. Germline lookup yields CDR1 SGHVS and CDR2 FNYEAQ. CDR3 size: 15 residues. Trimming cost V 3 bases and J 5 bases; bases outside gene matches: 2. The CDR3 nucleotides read TGTGCCAGCAGCTTCCGGGACAGGGATAATTCACCCCTCCACTTT. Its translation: CASSFRDRDNSPLHF.

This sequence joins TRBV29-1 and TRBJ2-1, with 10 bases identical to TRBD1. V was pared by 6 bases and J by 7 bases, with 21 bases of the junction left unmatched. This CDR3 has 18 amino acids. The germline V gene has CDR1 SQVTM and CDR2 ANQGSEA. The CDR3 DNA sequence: TGCAGCGTGGACCGGGACAGGGGAGAGTCGACAGCAATAAATGAGCAGTTCTTC. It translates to CSVDRDRGESTAINEQFF.

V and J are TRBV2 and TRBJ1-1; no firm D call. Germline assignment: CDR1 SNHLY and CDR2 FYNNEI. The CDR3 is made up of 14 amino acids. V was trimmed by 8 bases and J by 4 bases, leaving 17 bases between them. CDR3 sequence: CASSPQGRSTEAFF. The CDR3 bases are TGTGCCAGCTCCCCCCAAGGGAGAAGCACTGAAGCTTTCTTT.

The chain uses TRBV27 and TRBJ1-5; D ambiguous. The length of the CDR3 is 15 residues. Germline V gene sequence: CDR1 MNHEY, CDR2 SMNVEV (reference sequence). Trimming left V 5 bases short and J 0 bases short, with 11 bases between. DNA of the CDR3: TGTGCCAGCAGTCAGGTGCTAAGTAGCAATCAGCCCCAGCATTTT. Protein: CASSQVLSSNQPQHF.

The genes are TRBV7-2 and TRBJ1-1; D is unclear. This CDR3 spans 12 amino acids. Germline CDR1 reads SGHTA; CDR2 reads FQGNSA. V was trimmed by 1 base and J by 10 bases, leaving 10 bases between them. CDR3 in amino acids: CASSLVTGRAFF. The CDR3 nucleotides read TGTGCCAGCAGCTTAGTGACTGGTCGAGCTTTCTTT.